The 20 T cell receptor beta chains in this list originate from one sample, sequenced in a study of blood T cells in healthy people across ages. The authors ran a second PCR of 7 to 11 cycles using a sample-barcoded 5' primer and a J-beta primer mix. TCRdb reprocessed the 5' RACE reads via MiXCR and lists one record per CDR3 protein. The table records about 590,000 distinct CDR3 sequences, about 28% of them present only once. Sequencing used blood. These receptors all stem from a woman aged 80 or over in good health.

V is TRBV7-2 and J is TRBJ2-7; either TRBD1 or TRBD2 may fit D (6 bases each). The V and J ends lost 5 bases and 0 bases respectively, with 20 bases between them. The CDR3 is 17 residues long. Germline loops: CDR1 SGHTA, CDR2 FQGNSA. The CDR3 sequence: CASSPGGFGTSSYEQYF. CDR3 nucleotides: TGTGCCAGCAGCCCCGGAGGGTTCGGGACAAGCTCCTACGAGCAGTACTTC. Looking up the rest from reference TRBV7-2 and TRBJ2-7 gives the full variable domain: GAGVSQSPSNKVTEKGKDVELRCDPISGHTALYWYRQSLGQGLEFLIYFQGNSAPDKSGLPSDRFSAERTGGSVSTLTIQRTQQEDSAVYLCASSPGGFGTSSYEQYFGPGTRLTVT.

The chain employs TRBV30 and TRBJ2-3; D ambiguous. Trimming stripped 2 bases from V and 8 bases from J, with 11 bases between. Germline V gene lookup returns CDR1 GTSNPN and CDR2 SVGIG (reference sequence). The CDR3 loop spans 12 amino acids. CDR3 in amino acids: CAWSPTTGTQYF. Written as DNA, the CDR3 is TGTGCCTGGAGTCCCACTACGGGTACGCAGTATTTT.

The J gene is TRBJ1-2, the V gene TRBV5-1; 11 bases line up with TRBD1. J gave up 7 bases and V 0 bases, and 2 bases lay outside the gene matches. Germline V gene sequence: CDR1 SGHRS, CDR2 YFSETQ. The CDR3 is 14 amino acids. The CDR3 is CASSLGTGGSGYTF. Written as DNA, the CDR3 is TGCGCCAGCAGCTTGGGGACAGGGGGCTCTGGCTACACCTTC.

This clonotype has only a few counts. The gene calls are TRBV5-1 and TRBJ2-1, with TRBD1 identical over 9 bases. Looked up from germline, CDR1 is SGHRS and CDR2 is YFSETQ. V trimming: 2 bases; J trimming: 6 bases; junction bases outside the gene matches: 12. The CDR3 is made up of 17 amino acids. The CDR3: CASSLEPNRGLSNEQFF. CDR3 DNA sequence: TGCGCCAGCAGCTTAGAGCCTAACAGGGGGCTAAGCAATGAGCAGTTCTTC.

This clonotype was observed many times. The rearrangement joins TRBV27 to TRBJ2-3, with 8 bases identical to TRBD1. Germline loops: CDR1 MNHEY, CDR2 SMNVEV (reference sequence). This CDR3 has 17 residues. Trimming took 5 bases from V and 4 from J; bases not matched to a gene: 14. The CDR3, as DNA: TGTGCCAGCAGTATGATAAGGACAGGGTTTCTCCCAGATACGCAGTATTTT. As protein: CASSMIRTGFLPDTQYF.

This clonotype was counted many times. In DNA, the CDR3 is TGTGCCAGCAGCCCTAGACTAGCTGGCGGGGAGCTGTTTTTT. This codes for CASSPRLAGGELFF. The V call is TRBV11-3, the J call TRBJ2-2; 7 positions agree with TRBD2. The V gene end was trimmed by 5 bases and the J gene end by 7 bases; junction bases not matched to a gene: 7. The CDR3 spans 14 residues. CDR1 and CDR2 (germline): SGHNT, YENEEA.

This clonotype was seen repeatedly, ten times or more. The genes are TRBV5-1 and TRBJ1-2; D remains unclear. Per the germline V gene, CDR1 is SGHRS and CDR2 is YFSETQ. This CDR3 is 12 amino acids long. V dropped 7 bases and J dropped 4 bases, with 11 bases sitting between them. The CDR3 is CASGDMGYGYTF. Here the CDR3 DNA reads TGCGCCAGCGGCGACATGGGCTATGGCTACACCTTC.

With regard to this clonotype: This sequence is one base from a far larger clone and is likely a read error. V gene TRBV20-1 combines with J gene TRBJ2-5, with D uncertain. The closer fit of TRBJ2-7 to the DNA end suggests the J call may be wrong. Germline-derived CDR1 and CDR2 are DFQATT and SNEGSKA (reference sequence). This CDR3 is built from 12 residues. CDR3 residues: CSARGLGYEQYF. CDR3 DNA: TGCAGTGCTAGAGGTTTGGGCTACGAGCAGTACTTC.

This clonotype has at least ten counts. The CDR3 DNA sequence: TGTGCCAGCAGCGGGACTAGCGGGGGGGCGTACAATGAGCAGTTCTTC. Its translation: CASSGTSGGAYNEQFF. This chain uses TRBV5-4 with TRBJ2-1, with 16 bases matching TRBD2. This CDR3 is 16 amino acids long. The V gene end was trimmed by 4 bases and the J gene end by 4 bases; junction bases not matched to a gene: 2. Germline V gene data show CDR1 as SGHNT and CDR2 as YYREEE (reference sequence).

This clonotype was counted between two and nine times. The CDR3 is CASIDSLNTEAFF. Written as DNA, the CDR3 is TGTGCCAGCATCGACAGTCTGAACACTGAAGCTTTCTTT. V is TRBV6-1 and J is TRBJ1-1; maybe TRBD1 (5 bases). Trimming removed 7 bases from V and 0 bases from J, with 9 bases in between. Germline CDR1 and CDR2: MNHNS and SASEGT. The CDR3 runs 13 residues.

This clonotype was seen at least ten times. The chain is built from TRBV29-1 and TRBJ2-4, with 7 nucleotides matching TRBD1. This CDR3 comprises 13 residues. Germline-derived CDR1 and CDR2 are SQVTM and ANQGSEA. J was trimmed by 1 base and V by 7 bases; bases with no gene match: 4. CDR3 nucleotide sequence: TGCAGCGCCAGGGGGTTGGCCAAAAACATTCAGTACTTC. The encoded protein is CSARGLAKNIQYF.

The chain carries TRBV19 and TRBJ2-1, with 8 nucleotides matching TRBD1. V shed 7 bases, J shed 0 bases, and the junction held 5 bases outside the gene matches. CDR1 is LNHDA and CDR2 is SQIVND in the germline V gene (reference sequence). CDR3 length equals 15 residues. CDR3 amino acids: CASMSRGLSYNEQFF. The CDR3 region has the DNA TGTGCCAGTATGAGCAGGGGGCTCTCCTACAATGAGCAGTTCTTC.

Of note for this clonotype: A read error is possible here, since a much larger clone lies one base away. The chain has TRBV7-2 and TRBJ2-3, with D hard to call. CDR1 is SGHTA, CDR2 FQGNSA, per germline. The length of the CDR3 is 15 residues. In nucleotides, the CDR3 is TGTGCCAGCAGCTTAGCGCTAGGAAGCACAGATGCGCAGTATTTT. This codes for CASSLALGSTDAQYF.

This clonotype was counted many times. A read error may be the cause here, since a much bigger clone is one base away. The chain uses TRBV7-2 and TRBJ2-5; TRBD2 aligns across 9 bases. The germline gives CDR1 SGHTA, CDR2 FQGNSA. This CDR3 has 15 amino acids. V shed 5 bases, J shed 11 bases, and the junction held 15 bases outside the gene matches. The CDR3 DNA is TGTGCCAGCAGCGTAGGACTAGCGAAAAACAATGAGCAGTACTTC. Protein sequence: CASSVGLAKNNEQYF.

Many counts were recorded for this clonotype. This chain links TRBV7-6 with TRBJ2-7, with 7 bases lining up with TRBD2. The CDR3 consists of 17 residues. The V and J ends lost 1 base and 2 bases, in that order; junction bases with no gene match: 11. Per the germline V gene, CDR1 is SGHVS and CDR2 is FNYEAQ. The CDR3, as DNA: TGTGCCAGCAGCTTAGTCAATGCGGGAGCGGGTGCCTACGAGCAGTACTTC. Amino acids: CASSLVNAGAGAYEQYF.

At least ten counts were recorded for this clonotype. The chain has TRBV7-8 and TRBJ1-2; perhaps TRBD1 as D (5 bases). Germline values: CDR1 SGHVS, CDR2 FQNEAQ. The length of the CDR3 is 15 residues. V lost 5 bases and J lost 0, with 13 bases in between. CDR3 in amino acids: CASSPDSAPNYGYTF. The CDR3 nucleotides are TGTGCCAGCAGCCCCGACAGCGCGCCTAACTATGGCTACACCTTC.

This clonotype was observed at least ten times. A much more abundant neighbour one base away suggests this may be a read error. CDR3 sequence: CASFSGLDTYNEQYF. For the CDR3, the DNA is TGTGCCAGCTTTTCGGGACTCGATACCTACAATGAGCAGTACTTC. The chain combines TRBV6-5 with TRBJ2-1; maybe TRBD2 (6 bases). The end of the DNA is better explained by TRBJ2-7, so the J call may be wrong. Germline V gene sequence: CDR1 MNHEY, CDR2 SVGAGI. CDR3 length equals 15 residues.

This clonotype was counted ten times or more. This may arise from a read error, as a much more abundant clone is one base away. The chain is built from TRBV4-3 and TRBJ2-7, with D perhaps TRBD2 (5 bases). CDR1 and CDR2 (germline): LGHNA, YSLEER. The CDR3 is 14 amino acids. V was pared by 2 bases and J by 6 bases, with 14 bases between. The CDR3 DNA is TGCGCCAGCAGCCAATCCCTGGACTGCGCCGAGCAGTACTTC. Translation gives CASSQSLDCAEQYF.

V and J are TRBV28 and TRBJ2-1; TRBD1 agrees at 11 bases. After removal of 8 bases from V and 7 bases from J, the junction contained 10 bases not matched to a gene. The CDR3 sequence is 15 residues long. Per the germline V gene, CDR1 is MDHEN and CDR2 is SYDVKM. CDR3 region: CASGSGQGAGNEQFF. CDR3 coding DNA: TGTGCCAGCGGTTCCGGACAGGGGGCAGGGAATGAGCAGTTCTTC.

V is TRBV12-5 and J is TRBJ2-7; 8 bases fit TRBD2. The germline CDR1 and CDR2 sequences are LGHNT and FRNRAP. The J segment lost 3 bases and the V segment lost 4 bases, leaving 8 bases of the junction unmatched. The CDR3 runs 15 residues. For the CDR3, the DNA is TGTGCTAGTGGTTGGGTGCGGGGGGACAACTACGAGCAGTACTTC. It translates to CASGWVRGDNYEQYF. The full variable domain, completed using reference TRBV12-5 and TRBJ2-7, is DARVTQTPRHKVTEMGQEVTMRCQPILGHNTVFWYRQTMMQGLELLAYFRNRAPLDDSGMPKDRFSAEMPDATLATLKIQPSEPRDSAVYFCASGWVRGDNYEQYFGPGTRLTVT.